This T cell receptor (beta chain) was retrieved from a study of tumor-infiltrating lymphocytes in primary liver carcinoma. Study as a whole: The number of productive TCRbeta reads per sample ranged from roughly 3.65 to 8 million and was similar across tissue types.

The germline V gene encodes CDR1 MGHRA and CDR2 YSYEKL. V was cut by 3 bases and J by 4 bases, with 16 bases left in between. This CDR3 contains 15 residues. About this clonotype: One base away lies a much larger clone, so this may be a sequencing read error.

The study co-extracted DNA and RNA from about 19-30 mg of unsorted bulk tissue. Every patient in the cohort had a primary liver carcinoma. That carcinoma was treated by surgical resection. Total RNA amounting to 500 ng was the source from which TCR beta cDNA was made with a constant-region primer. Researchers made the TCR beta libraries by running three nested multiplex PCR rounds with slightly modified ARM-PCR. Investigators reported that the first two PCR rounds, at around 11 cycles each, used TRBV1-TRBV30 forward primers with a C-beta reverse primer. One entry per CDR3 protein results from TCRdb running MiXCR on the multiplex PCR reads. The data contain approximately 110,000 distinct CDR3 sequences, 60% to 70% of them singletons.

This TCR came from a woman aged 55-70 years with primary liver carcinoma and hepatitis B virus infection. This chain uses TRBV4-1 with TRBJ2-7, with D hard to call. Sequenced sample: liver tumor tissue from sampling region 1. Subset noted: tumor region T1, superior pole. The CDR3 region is CASSQQPDHRYEQYF. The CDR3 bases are TGCGCCAGCAGCCAGCAACCGGACCATCGATACGAGCAGTACTTC.